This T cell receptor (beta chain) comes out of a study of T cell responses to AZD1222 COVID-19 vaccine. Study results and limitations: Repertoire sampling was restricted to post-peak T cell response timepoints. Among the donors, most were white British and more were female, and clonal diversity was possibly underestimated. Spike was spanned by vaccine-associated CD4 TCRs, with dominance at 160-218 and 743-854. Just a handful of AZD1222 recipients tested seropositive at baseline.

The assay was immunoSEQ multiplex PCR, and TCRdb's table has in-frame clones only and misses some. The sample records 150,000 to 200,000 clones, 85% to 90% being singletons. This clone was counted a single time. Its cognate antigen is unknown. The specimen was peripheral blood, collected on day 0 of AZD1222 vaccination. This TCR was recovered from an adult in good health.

CDR3 amino acids: CASRLGGVSGYTF. DNA of the CDR3: TGTGCCAGCAGGCTAGGGGGGGTTAGTGGCTACACCTTC. The chain is built from TRBV7-2 and TRBJ1-2, with D possibly TRBD1 on 6 matching bases. The CDR3 runs 13 residues. Germline CDR1 and CDR2: SGHTA and FQGNSA. Between the trimmed V and J ends, which lost 6 bases and 7 bases, there was a span of 15 bases. Using reference TRBV7-2 and TRBJ1-2 for the parts outside the CDR3, the full variable domain is GAGVSQSPSNKVTEKGKDVELRCDPISGHTALYWYRQSLGQGLEFLIYFQGNSAPDKSGLPSDRFSAERTGGSVSTLTIQRTQQEDSAVYLCASRLGGVSGYTFGSGTRLTVV.